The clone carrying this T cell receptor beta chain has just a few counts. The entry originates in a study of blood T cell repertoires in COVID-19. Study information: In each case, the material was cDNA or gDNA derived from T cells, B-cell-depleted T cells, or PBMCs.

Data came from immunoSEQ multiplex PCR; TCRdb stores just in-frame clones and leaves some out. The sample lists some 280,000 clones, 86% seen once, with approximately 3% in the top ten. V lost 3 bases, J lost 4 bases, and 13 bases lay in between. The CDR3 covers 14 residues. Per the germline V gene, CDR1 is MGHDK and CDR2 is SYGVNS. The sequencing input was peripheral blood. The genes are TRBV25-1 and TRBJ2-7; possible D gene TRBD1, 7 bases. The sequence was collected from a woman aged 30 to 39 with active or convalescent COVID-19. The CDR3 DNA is TGTGCCAGCAGTGACGGAGGGACAGTTTACGAGCAGTACTTC. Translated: CASSDGGTVYEQYF.